This TCR beta chain was sequenced in a study of cytomegalovirus exposure and HLA in healthy donors. Across the study: Earlier sequencing of about 179 million T cells yielded 120 million or so unique TCR beta sequences. Study-wide findings and caveats: For TCR beta chains, V- and J-gene trimming was later linked to a missense DCLRE1C variant. Researchers catalogued 164 TCR beta chains as cytomegalovirus-associated.

V lost 2 bases and J lost 9, with 15 bases in between. From germline, CDR1 is SGHDT and CDR2 YYEEEE. This CDR3 has 14 amino acids. This PCR relied on a set of 60 Vbeta primers and 13 Jbeta primers. This table comes from immunoSEQ multiplex PCR, and its TCRdb copy is limited to in-frame clones, with some not included. Of 120,000 or so clones in the sample, around 78% were seen once. This clone was detected a few times. Its antigen is undetermined. Source material: PBMCs. This sequence originates from a woman aged 40 to 50 in good health and CMV-seronegative. The V call is TRBV5-6, the J call TRBJ2-1, with D possibly being TRBD1 (6 bases). CDR3: CASSFIQGWGEQFF. In nucleotides, the CDR3 is TGTGCCAGCAGCTTTATTCAGGGGTGGGGTGAGCAGTTCTTC. Combining the CDR3 with reference TRBV5-6 and TRBJ2-1 gives the whole variable domain DAGVTQSPTHLIKTRGQQVTLRCSPKSGHDTVSWYQQALGQGPQFIFQYYEEEERQRGNFPDRFSGHQFPNYSSELNVNALLLGDSALYLCASSFIQGWGEQFFGPGTRLTVL.